This T cell receptor beta chain derives from a study of T-cell memory formation after mild COVID-19. The V segment lost 0 bases and the J segment 3 bases; nucleotides outside the gene matches: 1. The CDR3 has 15 residues. Germline lookup yields CDR1 LGHNA and CDR2 YSLEER. It was 5'RACE with constant-segment primers that produced the TCR alpha and TCR beta cDNA libraries, which carried sample barcodes and UMIs. TCRdb used MiXCR to reprocess the 5' RACE reads, holding one entry per CDR3 protein. The sample lists about 350,000 distinct CDR3 sequences, roughly 13% seen once, with 20% to 25% in the top ten.

The TCR was taken from a man younger than 35 who had mild COVID-19 (a few samples of this study predate the infection). Cell type and time point are not known. The V call is TRBV4-3, the J call TRBJ1-4, with 7 positions matching TRBD1. The material sequenced was PBMCs or a T cell subset sorted from them (not recorded which). For the CDR3, the DNA is TGCGCCAGCAGCCAAGATGGGACAGCTAATGAAAAACTGTTTTTT. Its translation is CASSQDGTANEKLFF.